This entry lists 21 T cell receptor beta chains sequenced from one sample in a study of cytomegalovirus exposure and HLA in healthy donors. Profiled with immunoSEQ multiplex PCR; TCRdb holds only in-frame clones, not every one. The sample contains hundreds of thousands of clones, 70% to 90% of which appear only once. Sequenced sample: PBMCs. The receptors come from a young woman in good health and CMV-seronegative.

The rearrangement joins TRBV10-1 to TRBJ2-2; 10 bases are shared with TRBD2. The CDR3 has 15 amino acids. In germline, CDR1 is WNHNN, CDR2 SYGVQD (reference sequence). V gave up 2 bases and J gave up 8 bases; unmatched junction bases: 5. The CDR3 DNA reads as TGCGCCAGCAGTGAGAGCGGGAGGGCCCCGGGGGAGCTGTTTTTT. Translation: CASSESGRAPGELFF.

The chain employs TRBV9 and TRBJ2-3, with D unresolved. This CDR3 has 16 amino acids. V lost 3 bases, J lost 6 bases, and 20 bases lay in between. Germline V CDR1 and CDR2: SGDLS, YYNGEE. CDR3 DNA sequence: TGTGCCAGCAGCGCCCTTCCCGCGGCTCCCTCGGATACGCAGTATTTT. This encodes CASSALPAAPSDTQYF. Together with reference TRBV9 and TRBJ2-3, the CDR3 gives the full variable domain: DSGVTQTPKHLITATGQRVTLRCSPRSGDLSVYWYQQSLDQGLQFLIQYYNGEERAKGNILERFSAQQFPDLHSELNLSSLELGDSALYFCASSALPAAPSDTQYFGPGTRLTVL.

As concerns this clone: This specimen includes other DNA sequences encoding the same CDR3. V usage is TRBV28 and J usage is TRBJ1-2; no definite D call. The CDR3 runs 12 residues. The germline CDR1 and CDR2 sequences are MDHEN and SYDVKM. Trimming cost V 1 base and J 5 bases, with 5 bases left between them. The CDR3 is CASSLLRYGYTF. In nucleotides, the CDR3 is TGTGCCAGCAGTTTATTGAGGTATGGCTACACCTTC.

CDR3 in DNA: TGCGCCAGCAGCTTGATCGCGGAAGAGACCCAGTACTTC. Translated, it gives CASSLIAEETQYF. This chain joins TRBV5-1 and TRBJ2-5; no clear D. The germline V gene encodes CDR1 SGHRS and CDR2 YFSETQ. The CDR3 extends over 13 amino acids. V shed 1 base and J shed 3 bases, with 7 bases lying between them.

The genes are TRBV2 and TRBJ1-1; 7 bases align to TRBD1. CDR1 and CDR2 from the germline V gene are SNHLY and FYNNEI. The ends lost 7 bases at V and 4 bases at J; junction bases unmatched: 3. This CDR3 has 12 residues. The CDR3 bases are TGTGCCAGCATGAGGGGGCTCACTGAAGCTTTCTTT. Protein: CASMRGLTEAFF.

The chain is built from TRBV6-4 and TRBJ2-1; D gene uncertain. CDR1 is MRHNA, CDR2 SNTAGT, per germline. This CDR3 has 12 amino acids. Trimming took off 5 bases at V and 4 bases at J, with 6 bases between the two ends. The CDR3 DNA reads as TGTGCCAGCAGTATGCAGTACAATGAGCAGTTCTTC. Encoded protein: CASSMQYNEQFF.

J is TRBJ2-2 and V is TRBV9, with D unresolved. CDR3 length: 11 amino acids. The germline V gene encodes CDR1 SGDLS and CDR2 YYNGEE. Trimming removed 6 bases at V and 8 bases at J, with 8 bases between. In DNA form, the CDR3 reads TGTGCCAGCACCCTAGATGGGGAGCTGTTTTTT. Translation: CASTLDGELFF.

In this sample, this clone turned up once. This chain links TRBV21-1 with TRBJ1-5; the D call in the table, TRBD1, was not verified against the DNA. TRBV21-1 represents a pseudogene. The CDR3 is 17 amino acids. CDR3 sequence reads: CASSKQEGAKGNQPQHF. The CDR3 region has the DNA TGTGCCAGCAGCAAACAGGAAGGAGCAAAGGGGAATCAGCCCCAGCATTTT.

V gene TRBV5-1 combines with J gene TRBJ1-2, with TRBD1 as a possible D gene (6 bases). Between the trimmed V and J ends, which lost 5 bases and 4 bases, there was a span of 18 bases. CDR3 size: 15 residues. Per the germline V gene, CDR1 is SGHRS and CDR2 is YFSETQ. CDR3 in amino acids: CASRKDRSLFYGYTF. In DNA, the CDR3 is TGCGCCAGCAGAAAAGACAGGTCCCTCTTCTATGGCTACACCTTC.

The chain is built from TRBV14 and TRBJ2-7; 7 bases map to TRBD1. After removal of 8 bases from V and 3 bases from J, the junction contained 10 bases not matched to a gene. CDR1 SGHDN and CDR2 FVKESK come from the germline V gene. This CDR3 region has 14 residues. CDR3 in amino acids: CASAEGAIYYEQYF. CDR3 DNA: TGTGCCAGCGCCGAGGGGGCGATTTACTACGAGCAGTACTTC.

The chain carries TRBV5-6 and TRBJ2-3; D perhaps matches TRBD2 (5 bases). This CDR3 spans 14 amino acids. Germline V CDR1 and CDR2: SGHDT, YYEEEE. V was shortened by 4 bases and J by 0 bases, with 9 bases between the two germline ends. The DNA of the CDR3 is TGTGCCAGCAGCCGCCGGGGAAGCACAGATACGCAGTATTTT. This gives the protein CASSRRGSTDTQYF.

The V and J genes are TRBV5-1 and TRBJ1-4; D is unresolved. Trimming left V 4 bases short and J 9 bases short, with 19 bases between. In germline, CDR1 is SGHRS, CDR2 YFSETQ. The CDR3 sequence is 15 residues long. The CDR3 sequence: CASSLEDPGSQKLFF. For the CDR3, the DNA is TGCGCCAGCAGCCTCGAAGACCCTGGGAGCCAAAAACTGTTTTTT.

This chain uses TRBV27 with TRBJ2-7, with TRBD1 identical over 9 bases. V lost 8 bases, J lost 1 base, and 12 bases stayed unmatched. CDR1 is MNHEY and CDR2 is SMNVEV in the germline V gene (reference sequence). The length of the CDR3 is 16 residues. The DNA for the CDR3 is TGTGCCAGCGGGAACTTAGCCGGGACAGGGTCCTACGAGCAGTACTTC. Amino acid sequence: CASGNLAGTGSYEQYF.

This chain joins TRBV4-1 and TRBJ2-3; 8 bases align to TRBD2. Germline lookup yields CDR1 MGHRA and CDR2 YSYEKL. CDR3 size: 17 residues. V shed 5 bases and J 2 bases; nucleotides not matched to a gene: 12. CDR3 region: CASSDLGRAAHTDTQYF. As DNA, the CDR3 is TGCGCCAGCAGCGATCTCGGGAGGGCGGCCCACACAGATACGCAGTATTTT.

The genes are TRBV28 and TRBJ2-1, with 7 bases matching TRBD1. V lost 7 bases, J lost 6 bases, and 6 bases stayed unmatched. Germline values: CDR1 MDHEN, CDR2 SYDVKM. CDR3 length equals 13 residues. CDR3 in amino acids: CASMGNRGNEQFF. The CDR3 nucleotides are TGTGCCAGCATGGGGAACAGGGGCAATGAGCAGTTCTTC.

The rearrangement links TRBV4-2 to TRBJ2-3, with 13 nucleotides matching TRBD2. This CDR3 spans 16 amino acids. V shed 4 bases, J shed 4 bases, and the junction held 5 bases outside the gene matches. CDR1 LGHNA and CDR2 YNFKEQ come from the germline V gene. CDR3 in amino acids: CASSPRLAGGPDTQYF. CDR3 nucleotide sequence: TGTGCCAGCAGCCCGAGACTAGCGGGAGGTCCAGATACGCAGTATTTT.

This chain uses TRBV4-1 with TRBJ1-1; D might be TRBD1 (5 bases). The CDR3 covers 17 residues. Trimming pared 0 bases from V and 3 bases from J, leaving 17 bases between. Germline CDR1 MGHRA, CDR2 YSYEKL. The CDR3 DNA follows: TGCGCCAGCAGCCAAGATGTGGAGGGTGGGACGGACACTGAAGCTTTCTTT. Protein: CASSQDVEGGTDTEAFF.

This clone showed up just a few times. V usage is TRBV30 and J usage is TRBJ1-4; D is perhaps TRBD1 (5 bases). In germline, CDR1 is GTSNPN, CDR2 SVGIG (reference sequence). The CDR3 consists of 15 residues. V shed 2 bases and J shed 4 bases, with 14 bases lying between them. Here the CDR3 reads CAWSKSDSLNEKLFF. DNA of the CDR3: TGTGCCTGGAGTAAGAGTGACAGCCTTAATGAAAAACTGTTTTTT.

The chain links TRBV18 to TRBJ1-2; 9 bases map to TRBD1. This CDR3 has 14 amino acids. Germline assignment: CDR1 KGHSH and CDR2 LQKENI. J gave up 5 bases and V 6 bases, and 7 bases lay outside the gene matches. Written as DNA, the CDR3 is TGTGCCAGCTCCCTCGGGGACAGGGTTTATGGCTACACCTTC. This translates into CASSLGDRVYGYTF.

The chain is built from TRBV19 and TRBJ2-3; D gene uncertain. Germline V gene sequence: CDR1 LNHDA, CDR2 SQIVND (reference sequence). With 3 bases removed from V and 6 bases from J, the gap between germline ends came to 10 bases. The CDR3 sequence is 13 residues long. The CDR3 sequence is CASSIQVPDTQYF. The CDR3 nucleotides are TGTGCCAGTAGTATTCAGGTTCCCGATACGCAGTATTTT. Supplemented by reference TRBV19 and TRBJ2-3, the full variable domain reads DGGITQSPKYLFRKEGQNVTLSCEQNLNHDAMYWYRQDPGQGLRLIYYSQIVNDFQKGDIAEGYSVSREKKESFPLTVTSAQKNPTAFYLCASSIQVPDTQYFGPGTRLTVL.

This chain links TRBV5-4 with TRBJ1-1, with 8 bases fitting TRBD1. Germline lookup yields CDR1 SGHNT and CDR2 YYREEE (reference sequence). Trimming removed 5 bases from V and 6 bases from J; junction bases left unmatched: 9. The CDR3 length is 14 residues. The CDR3 protein is CASSSGGEMPEAFF. CDR3 in DNA: TGTGCCAGCAGTTCAGGGGGCGAGATGCCTGAAGCTTTCTTT. The whole variable domain, filled in from reference TRBV5-4 and TRBJ1-1, reads ETGVTQSPTHLIKTRGQQVTLRCSSQSGHNTVSWYQQALGQGPQFIFQYYREEENGRGNFPPRFSGLQFPNYSSELNVNALELDDSALYLCASSSGGEMPEAFFGQGTRLTVV.